The T cell receptor (beta chain) under discussion was sequenced for a study of response to subunit inactivated influenza vaccine. From the RT-PCR reads, TCRdb called clonotypes with MiXCR, one entry per CDR3 protein. The sample has about half a million distinct CDR3 sequences, roughly 8.2% seen once. Study conclusions and caveats: Each seasonal influenza vaccination, the authors suggested, recruits few new T cells.

This clonotype appeared a few times. The antigen remains undetermined. Trimming pared 0 bases from V and 2 bases from J, leaving 8 bases between. Germline V gene sequence: CDR1 SGHRS, CDR2 YFSETQ. There are 15 residues in the CDR3. The source of this sequence is a man aged 50-75 years who received an inactivated influenza vaccine. This chain links TRBV5-1 with TRBJ1-4; D unclear. The material sequenced was PBMCs from blood, taken less than 25 months after vaccination. The CDR3 reads CASSLGSVTNEKLFF. CDR3 DNA sequence: TGCGCCAGCAGCTTGGGGTCGGTGACTAATGAAAAACTGTTTTTT.